This passage covers 12 T cell receptor beta chains from one sample sequenced in a study of T cell responses to AZD1222 COVID-19 vaccine. Assay used: immunoSEQ multiplex PCR; TCRdb lists only in-frame clones, some missing. Of 150,000 to 200,000 clones listed, 88% are singletons. The source material was peripheral blood, sampled 28 days after the second AZD1222 dose. The source of these receptors is an adult who received the AZD1222 COVID-19 vaccine.

The chain combines TRBV28 with TRBJ2-7; D is undetermined. The ends were cut back, 8 bases at V and 1 base at J, with 9 bases in the middle. This CDR3 is 12 amino acids long. CDR1 is MDHEN and CDR2 is SYDVKM in the germline V gene. CDR3 amino acids: CASSDGSYEQYF. Here the CDR3 DNA reads TGTGCCAGCTCGGACGGTTCCTACGAGCAGTACTTC.

The chain employs TRBV27 and TRBJ1-2, with 8 bases identical to TRBD1. The CDR3 runs 15 residues. V was clipped by 6 bases and J by 4 bases; unmatched bases: 10. Germline-derived CDR1 and CDR2 are MNHEY and SMNVEV (reference sequence). CDR3 DNA: TGTGCCAGCAGCTGGGCAGGGGGCGAGGTCTATGGCTACACCTTC. Translation: CASSWAGGEVYGYTF.

The V call is TRBV10-3, the J call TRBJ2-7; D is uncertain. Deletions cut 5 bases from V and 2 bases from J, with 10 bases between. The CDR3 spans 13 residues. Germline loops: CDR1 ENHRY, CDR2 SYGVKD. CDR3: CAISRAGAYEQYF. CDR3 DNA sequence: TGTGCCATCAGTAGAGCAGGCGCCTACGAGCAGTACTTC.

The J gene is TRBJ2-3, the V gene TRBV7-3; D is perhaps TRBD2 (5 bases). The germline V and J ends were trimmed by 4 bases and 0 bases, with 8 bases remaining between them. There are 14 residues in the CDR3. Germline lookup yields CDR1 SGHTA and CDR2 FQGTGA. CDR3 protein: CASSWTGSTDTQYF. CDR3 DNA sequence: TGTGCCAGCAGCTGGACGGGAAGCACAGATACGCAGTATTTT.

The gene calls are TRBV27 and TRBJ2-5; no clear D. The germline CDR1 and CDR2 sequences are MNHEY and SMNVEV (reference sequence). The CDR3 runs 11 residues. V was trimmed by 3 bases and J by 4 bases, leaving 3 bases between them. CDR3 residues: CASSLRETQYF. The CDR3 nucleotides are TGTGCCAGCAGTTTGCGAGAGACCCAGTACTTC.

There are a few counts of this clone. The CDR3 sequence: CASSQDPSGSPEQFF. The CDR3 bases are TGTGCCAGCAGCCAAGACCCTAGCGGGAGCCCTGAGCAGTTCTTC. The rearrangement uses TRBV4-2 and TRBJ2-1, with TRBD2 matching over 10 bases. The CDR3 is 15 residues long. J was trimmed by 9 bases and V by 0 bases; bases with no gene match: 5. Germline V CDR1 and CDR2: LGHNA, YNFKEQ.

The gene calls are TRBV4-1 and TRBJ2-3; D possibly matches TRBD1 or TRBD2 (5 bases each). This CDR3 spans 14 amino acids. V was pared by 0 bases and J by 8 bases, with 12 bases between. CDR1 and CDR2 from the germline V gene are MGHRA and YSYEKL. The CDR3 protein is CASSQDYLGPTQYF. Here the CDR3 DNA reads TGCGCCAGCAGCCAAGATTATCTGGGACCTACGCAGTATTTT.

The chain couples TRBV4-2 to TRBJ2-2, with a weak D call TRBD2 (6 bases). The CDR3 is 18 residues long. Germline lookup yields CDR1 LGHNA and CDR2 YNFKEQ. V shed 4 bases and J shed 4 bases, with 22 bases lying between them. CDR3 DNA sequence: TGTGCCAGCAGCCTAGGGTACCGGAGGGAGCAGCCCACCGGGGAGCTGTTTTTT. It codes for CASSLGYRREQPTGELFF.

This clone was counted between two and nine times. The chain employs TRBV25-1 and TRBJ1-6; TRBD1 might be the D (5 bases). Germline loops: CDR1 MGHDK, CDR2 SYGVNS. V lost 1 base and J lost 9, with 7 bases in between. The CDR3 loop spans 13 amino acids. The CDR3 DNA reads as TGTGCCAGCAGTGAATTTGGGGGTTCACCCCTCCACTTT. This sequence encodes CASSEFGGSPLHF.

The gene calls are TRBV6-2 or TRBV6-3 and TRBJ2-7; 7 bases align to TRBD2. The CDR3 runs to 14 residues. Unmatched junction bases numbered 6, after V lost 3 bases and J lost 4 bases. From germline, CDR1 is MNHEY and CDR2 SVGEGT. The CDR3 reads CASSYGGSVYEQYF. The CDR3 DNA is TGTGCCAGCAGTTATGGCGGGAGTGTTTACGAGCAGTACTTC.

The chain has TRBV6-5 and TRBJ1-1; D might be TRBD1 (5 bases). V dropped 6 bases and J dropped 4 bases, with 18 bases sitting between them. Looked up from germline, CDR1 is MNHEY and CDR2 is SVGAGI. The CDR3 spans 15 residues. The CDR3 nucleotides read TGTGCCAGCAGCCTAGGAGGACAAGGCGGCACTGAAGCTTTCTTT. As protein: CASSLGGQGGTEAFF.

The chain combines TRBV18 with TRBJ2-7, with a tentative D call TRBD1 (5 bases). CDR1 is KGHSH and CDR2 is LQKENI in the germline V gene. The CDR3 sequence is 13 residues long. The V end lost 6 bases, the J end lost 3 bases, and 12 bases lay between the germline ends. CDR3 coding DNA: TGTGCCAGCTCGACCCGACAGAACTACGAGCAGTACTTC. Its translation: CASSTRQNYEQYF.